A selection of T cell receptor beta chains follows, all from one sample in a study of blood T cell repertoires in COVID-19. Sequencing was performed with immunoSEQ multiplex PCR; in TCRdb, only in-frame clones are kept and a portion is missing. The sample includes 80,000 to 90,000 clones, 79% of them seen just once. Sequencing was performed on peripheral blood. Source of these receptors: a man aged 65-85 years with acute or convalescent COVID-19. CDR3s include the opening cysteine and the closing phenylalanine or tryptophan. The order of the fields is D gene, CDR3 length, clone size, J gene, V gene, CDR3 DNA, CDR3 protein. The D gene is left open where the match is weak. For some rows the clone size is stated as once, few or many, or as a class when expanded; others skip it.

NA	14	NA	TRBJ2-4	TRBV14	TGTGCCAGCAGTAACGGCGGCAACCTAAACATTCAGTACTTC	CASSNGGNLNIQYF
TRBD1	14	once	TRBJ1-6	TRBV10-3	TGTGCCATCAGCTTGACAGGGGATAATTCACCCCTCCACTTT	CAISLTGDNSPLHF
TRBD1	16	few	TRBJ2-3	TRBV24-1	TGTGCCACCAGTGATCCCGGGACAGGTGCTGCAGATACGCAGTATTTT	CATSDPGTGAADTQYF
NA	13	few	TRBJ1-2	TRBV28	TGTGCCAGCAGTTCCGGGTTTCTTAGAGGCTACACCTTC	CASSSGFLRGYTF
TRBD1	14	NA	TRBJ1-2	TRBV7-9	TGTGCCAGCAGCCTACAGGGGTTGAGCTATGGCTACACCTTC	CASSLQGLSYGYTF
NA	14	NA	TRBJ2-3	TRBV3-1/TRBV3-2	TGTGCCAGCAGCCAAGAGGGTAGCAGGGGGGCGCAGTATTTT	CASSQEGSRGAQYF
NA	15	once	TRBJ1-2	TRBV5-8	TGTGCCAGCAGCCCTGGGGGTACGGGGGGCTATGGCTACACCTTC	CASSPGGTGGYGYTF
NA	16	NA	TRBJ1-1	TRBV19	TGTGCCAGTAGTATGTTTGAACAGGGTATGCGGACTGAAGCTTTCTTT	CASSMFEQGMRTEAFF
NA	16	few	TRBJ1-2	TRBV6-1	TGTGCCAGCAGTGAAGCGCTTCGGGGTGCTAACTATGGCTACACCTTC	CASSEALRGANYGYTF
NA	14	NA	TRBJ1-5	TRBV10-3	TGTGCCATCAGTGAGTGGGCAGCCAATCAGCCCCAGCATTTT	CAISEWAANQPQHF
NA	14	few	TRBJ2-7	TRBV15	TGTGCCACCAGCGGACGTCAGGGTGGTGACGAGCAGTACTTC	CATSGRQGGDEQYF
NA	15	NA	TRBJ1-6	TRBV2	TGTGCCAGCAGGCCCGGACAGTCCTTCGCCTCATCCCTCCACTTT	CASRPGQSFASSLHF
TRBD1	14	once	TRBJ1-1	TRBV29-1	TGCAGCGTGCGACAGGGGTTGTCGAACACTGAAGCTTTCTTT	CSVRQGLSNTEAFF
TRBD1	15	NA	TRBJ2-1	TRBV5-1	TGCGCCAGCAGTTTACGACAGGGGGCGGATAATGAGCAGTTCTTC	CASSLRQGADNEQFF
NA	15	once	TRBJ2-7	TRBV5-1	TGCGCCAGCAGCTTGGCCAGGCAGGAGGCCTACGAGCAGTACTTC	CASSLARQEAYEQYF
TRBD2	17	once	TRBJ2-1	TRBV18	TGTGCCAGCTCACCACGGGCGGGGGGGAGCTCCTACAATGAGCAGTTCTTC	CASSPRAGGSSYNEQFF
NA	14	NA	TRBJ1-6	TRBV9	TGTGCCAGCAGCGTAGGGCAGGGGAATTCACCCCTCCACTTT	CASSVGQGNSPLHF
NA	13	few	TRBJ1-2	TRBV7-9	TGTGCCAGCACCCTAAGGGGGGGAAGCGCCCACACCTTC	CASTLRGGSAHTF
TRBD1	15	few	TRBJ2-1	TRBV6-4	TGTGCCAGCAGCCGACAGGGGAGCTCCTACAATGAGCAGTTCTTC	CASSRQGSSYNEQFF
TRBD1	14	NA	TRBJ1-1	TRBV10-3	TGTGCCATCAGTGCAGACAGGGGTCAGTCTGAAGCTTTCTTT	CAISADRGQSEAFF
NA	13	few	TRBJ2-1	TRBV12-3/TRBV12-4	TGTGCCAGCAGTGCCGGTCCCTACAATGAGCAGTTCTTC	CASSAGPYNEQFF
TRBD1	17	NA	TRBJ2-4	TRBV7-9	TGTGCCAGCAGCCTCTACCGGGACAGAAGAGGAGTCTACATTCAGTACTTC	CASSLYRDRRGVYIQYF
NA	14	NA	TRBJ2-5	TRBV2	TGTGCCAGCAGTGATCGGCGGTACCAAGAGACCCAGTACTTC	CASSDRRYQETQYF
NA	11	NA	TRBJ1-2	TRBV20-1	TGCAGTGCTAGAGGTCCCCTTGGCTACACCTTC	CSARGPLGYTF
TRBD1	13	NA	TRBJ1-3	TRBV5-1	TGCGCCAGCAGCCCGGACAGGGGAAACACCATATATTTT	CASSPDRGNTIYF
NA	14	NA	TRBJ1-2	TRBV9	TGTGCCAGCAGCGTAGGGGAGCTCAACTATGGCTACACCTTC	CASSVGELNYGYTF
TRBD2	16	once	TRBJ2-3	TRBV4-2	TGTGCCAGCAGCCAGGGACTAGCGGGGGTGGCAGATACGCAGTATTTT	CASSQGLAGVADTQYF
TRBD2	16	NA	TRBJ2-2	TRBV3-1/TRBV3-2	TGTGCCAGCAGCTTCGCCGGGGGGGCAGGAACCGGGGAGCTGTTTTTT	CASSFAGGAGTGELFF
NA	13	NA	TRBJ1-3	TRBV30	TGTGCCTGGAGTTTACAGGTTTCGAACACCATATATTTT	CAWSLQVSNTIYF
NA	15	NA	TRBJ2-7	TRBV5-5	TGTGCCAGCAGCCCAGAAGGGGGTCGAGTCTACGAGCAGTACTTC	CASSPEGGRVYEQYF
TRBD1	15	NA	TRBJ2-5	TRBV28	TGTGCCAGCAGCAAAGGACAGGGGCCTTGGGAGACCCAGTACTTC	CASSKGQGPWETQYF
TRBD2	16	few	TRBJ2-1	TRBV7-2	TGTGCCAGCAGCTTAGTACGGGGGGTCTCCTACAATGAGCAGTTCTTC	CASSLVRGVSYNEQFF
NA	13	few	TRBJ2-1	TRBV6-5	TGTGCCAGCAGTTCCCTGGAGTTCGATGAGCAGTTCTTC	CASSSLEFDEQFF
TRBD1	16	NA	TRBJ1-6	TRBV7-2	TGTGCCAGCAGCTTAGGGCCAGGGGGCGAGTATTCACCCCTCCACTTT	CASSLGPGGEYSPLHF
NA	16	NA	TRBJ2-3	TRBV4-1	TGCGCCAGCAGCCAAGAGGGTCGAAGGGGGTCAGATACGCAGTATTTT	CASSQEGRRGSDTQYF
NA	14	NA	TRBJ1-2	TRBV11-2	TGTGCCAGCAGCCCTGGTAGAGAATTCGATGGCTACACCTTC	CASSPGREFDGYTF
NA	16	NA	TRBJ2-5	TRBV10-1	TGCGCCAGCAGTGAGTTAAGTTCGTTCAGGGCTGAGACCCAGTACTTC	CASSELSSFRAETQYF
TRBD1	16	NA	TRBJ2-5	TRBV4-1	TGCGCCAGCAGCCAGGCGACAGGGGGTATCGGGGAGACCCAGTACTTC	CASSQATGGIGETQYF
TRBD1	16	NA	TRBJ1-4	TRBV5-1	TGCGCCAGCAGCTCTGGACAGGGGTGGGCTAATGAAAAACTGTTTTTT	CASSSGQGWANEKLFF
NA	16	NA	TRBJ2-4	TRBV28	TGTGCCAGCAGTCGATACAGGGAACTAGCCAAAAACATTCAGTACTTC	CASSRYRELAKNIQYF
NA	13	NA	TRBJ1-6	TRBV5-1	TGCGCCAGTAGGGCAGGGGTGACTTCACCCCTCCACTTT	CASRAGVTSPLHF
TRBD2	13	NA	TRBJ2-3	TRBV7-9	TGTGCTGGACGAGCGGGGAGCACAGATACGCAGTATTTT	CAGRAGSTDTQYF
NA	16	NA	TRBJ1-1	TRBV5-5	TGTGCCAGCAGCTTGGGACTCTTAACGAGCAACACTGAAGCTTTCTTT	CASSLGLLTSNTEAFF
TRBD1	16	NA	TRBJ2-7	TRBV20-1	TGCAGTGCTAGTGATTCAGGGGGCTACGATTCCTACGAGCAGTACTTC	CSASDSGGYDSYEQYF
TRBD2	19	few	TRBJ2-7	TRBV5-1	TGCGCCAGCAGCGGGGAGCCGGGAGCGGGACTATACGGCACGTCCGAGCAGTACTTC	CASSGEPGAGLYGTSEQYF
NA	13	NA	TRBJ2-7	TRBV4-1	TGCGCCAGCAGCCAAGATCCTCTATCCGAGCAGTACTTC	CASSQDPLSEQYF
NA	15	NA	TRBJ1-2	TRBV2	TGTGCCAGAACGGTCCGGGAGGATCTTGGCTATGGCTACACCTTC	CARTVREDLGYGYTF
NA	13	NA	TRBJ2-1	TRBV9	TGTGCCAGCAGCGTAGATTTAGCGGAGGATCAGTTCTTC	CASSVDLAEDQFF
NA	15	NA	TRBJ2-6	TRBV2	TGTGCCAGCAGACGACAGGAGTCTGGGGCCAACGTCCTGACTTTC	CASRRQESGANVLTF
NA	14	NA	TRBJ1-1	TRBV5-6	TGTGCCAGCAGCTTATTGTCGAGGAGGACTGAAGCTTTCTTT	CASSLLSRRTEAFF
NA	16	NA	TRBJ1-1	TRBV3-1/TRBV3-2	TGTGCCAGCAGCCTGCGGCCCGGGACAACCAACACTGAAGCTTTCTTT	CASSLRPGTTNTEAFF
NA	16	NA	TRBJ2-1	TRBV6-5	TGTGCCAGCAGTTACTCGGGGGCCGTCTCCTACAATGAGCAGTTCTTC	CASSYSGAVSYNEQFF
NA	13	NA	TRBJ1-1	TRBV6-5	TGTGCCAGCAGCGGACAGTCCGGCACTGAAGCTTTCTTT	CASSGQSGTEAFF
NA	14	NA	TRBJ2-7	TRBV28	TGTGCCAGCAGTTCCCCAGCGAGGTCCTACGAGCAGTACTTC	CASSSPARSYEQYF
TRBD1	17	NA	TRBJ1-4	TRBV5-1	TGCGCCAGCAGACACTCACCCTACAGGGGATCTAATGAAAAACTGTTTTTT	CASRHSPYRGSNEKLFF